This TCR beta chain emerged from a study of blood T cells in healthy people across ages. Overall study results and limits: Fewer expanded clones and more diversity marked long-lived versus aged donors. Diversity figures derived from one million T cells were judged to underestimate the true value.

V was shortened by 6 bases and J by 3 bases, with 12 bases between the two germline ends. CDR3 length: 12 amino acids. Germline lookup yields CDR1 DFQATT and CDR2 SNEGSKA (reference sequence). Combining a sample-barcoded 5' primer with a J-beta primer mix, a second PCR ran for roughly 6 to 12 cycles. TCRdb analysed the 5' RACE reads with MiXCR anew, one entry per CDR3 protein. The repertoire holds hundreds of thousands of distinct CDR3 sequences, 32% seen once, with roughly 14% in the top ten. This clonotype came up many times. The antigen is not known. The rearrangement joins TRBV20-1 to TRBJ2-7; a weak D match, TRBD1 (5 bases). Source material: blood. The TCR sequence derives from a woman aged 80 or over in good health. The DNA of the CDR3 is TGCAGTGCCACAGGATCTCTCTACGAGCAGTACTTC. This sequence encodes CSATGSLYEQYF.